The clone carrying this T cell receptor (beta chain) was recorded at least ten times. Its target is unknown. Stated time point: persistent/refractory GD, antithyroid drugs over 5 years with positive TRAb. Preparation of the TCR library used RNA extracted from PBMCs. Relying on iRepertoire HTBI primers and Arm-PCR of CDR3 regions, the team built TCR beta libraries. In the original processing: Overall, samples carried approximately 60 TRBV and 14 TRBJ segments. TCRdb processed the multiplex PCR reads anew with MiXCR; each CDR3 protein has one entry. TCRdb assigned the V and J calls; the authors' analysis was not used. The sample records about 340,000 distinct CDR3 sequences, 20% being singletons. The data are from a study of regulatory T cells in long-lasting Graves disease. CDR1 is LGHDT, CDR2 YNNKEL, per germline (reference sequence). Trimming removed 1 base at V and 2 bases at J, with 6 bases between. The CDR3 is made up of 13 amino acids.

Whole-study findings and limits: Persistent-disease Graves' patients showed less TCR diversity than new cases.

The genes are TRBV3-1 and TRBJ2-7; D unresolved. This sequence was found in a female donor with Graves disease. This specimen was peripheral blood mononuclear cells (PBMCs), taken when the disease was refractory, from a patient treated with antithyroid drugs. DNA of the CDR3: TGTGCCAGCAGCCAAGCCCTGCCCTACGAGCAGTACTTC. Protein product: CASSQALPYEQYF.